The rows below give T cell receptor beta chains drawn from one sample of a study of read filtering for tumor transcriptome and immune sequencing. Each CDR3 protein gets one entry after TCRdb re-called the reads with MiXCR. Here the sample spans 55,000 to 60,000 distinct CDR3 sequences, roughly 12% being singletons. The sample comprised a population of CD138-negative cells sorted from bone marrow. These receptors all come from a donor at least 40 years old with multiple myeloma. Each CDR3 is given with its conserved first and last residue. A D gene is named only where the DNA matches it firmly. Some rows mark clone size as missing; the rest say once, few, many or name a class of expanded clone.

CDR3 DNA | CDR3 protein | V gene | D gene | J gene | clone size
TGCGCCAGCAGCTTGGATGCCGCAGGGGGGAAGACCCAGTACTTC | CASSLDAAGGKTQYF | TRBV5-1 | - | TRBJ2-5 | many
TGTGCCAGCAGCGAGACACAGAACACTGAAGCTTTCTTT | CASSETQNTEAFF | TRBV7-9 | - | TRBJ1-1 | many
TGTGCCAGCAGCGTAGGTCACCAAGAGACCCAGTACTTC | CASSVGHQETQYF | TRBV9 | - | TRBJ2-5 | few
TGTGCCAGTAGTATTGGCAGGGCACCTCAGCCCCAGCATTTT | CASSIGRAPQPQHF | TRBV19 | - | TRBJ1-5 | many
TGTGCCAGCAGTCCGGCGGGGCAGGGGAAAAATGAGCAGTTCTTC | CASSPAGQGKNEQFF | TRBV12-3/TRBV12-4 | - | TRBJ2-1 | many
TGTGCCTGTGGGGGGGCTAACACAGATACGCAGTATTTT | CACGGANTDTQYF | TRBV3-1 | - | TRBJ2-3 | many
TGTGCCAGCAGCTCCGCGGCCCGGGCAGGGGAAAAACTGTTTTTT | CASSSAARAGEKLFF | TRBV7-6 | - | TRBJ1-4 | many
TGTGCCAGCAGCCACCGCGTCGGACTATCCGGGGAGCTGTTTTTT | CASSHRVGLSGELFF | TRBV3-1 | - | TRBJ2-2 | many
TGTGCCAGCAGCCTAACCGCAACTAATGAAAAACTGTTTTTT | CASSLTATNEKLFF | TRBV3-1 | - | TRBJ1-4 | many
TGCGCCAGCAGCACACCGAGGGCAGATACGCAGTATTTT | CASSTPRADTQYF | TRBV5-1 | - | TRBJ2-3 | many
TGTGCCAGTAGTGTAGGGACTGCCTACACCGGGGAGCTGTTTTTT | CASSVGTAYTGELFF | TRBV19 | - | TRBJ2-2 | -
TGCAGTGCTAGGTCGCTAGCGGGGAGGTCCTACGAGCAGTACTTC | CSARSLAGRSYEQYF | TRBV20-1 | TRBD2 | TRBJ2-7 | many
TGTGCCAGCAGCGAACCGAGGAACACCGGGGAGCTGTTTTTT | CASSEPRNTGELFF | TRBV25-1 | - | TRBJ2-2 | many
TGCGCCAGCAGCTCCCTGGACAGAAGGGGGCCTGAAGCTTTCTTT | CASSSLDRRGPEAFF | TRBV5-1 | TRBD1 | TRBJ1-1 | many
TGCAGCTGCGTGCCGGGGGCAGGGGGTACGCAGTATTTT | CSCVPGAGGTQYF | TRBV29-1 | - | TRBJ2-3 | many
TGCAGTGCTAGTGGGGGACTGTTCGAAGGGGAGACCCAGTACTTC | CSASGGLFEGETQYF | TRBV20-1 | - | TRBJ2-5 | many
TGCGCCAGCAGTGAAGGCAGGGGGTACGAGCAGTACTTC | CASSEGRGYEQYF | TRBV10-2 | TRBD1 | TRBJ2-7 | many
TGTGCCAGCAGTGCGGACAGGATCTCTGGGGCCAACGTCCTGACTTTC | CASSADRISGANVLTF | TRBV2 | TRBD1 | TRBJ2-6 | many
TGCGCCAGCAGCAGAGGGACAGTGAACACTGAAGCTTTCTTT | CASSRGTVNTEAFF | TRBV5-1 | TRBD1 | TRBJ1-1 | -
TGCGCCAGCAGGCAGGGGGCGAGGAACACTGAAGCTTTCTTT | CASRQGARNTEAFF | TRBV10-2 | TRBD1 | TRBJ1-1 | many
TGCAGTGCTAGAGCCCTACCCGGAATAGCCGGGGAGCTGTTTTTT | CSARALPGIAGELFF | TRBV20-1 | - | TRBJ2-2 | many
TGTGCCAGCAGCGCCCGGACAGGGCCTCCCTACGAGCAGTACTTC | CASSARTGPPYEQYF | TRBV9 | TRBD1 | TRBJ2-7 | many
TGCAGCGTGAGCGGGACAGACAAGGGGTCCTACGAGCAGTACTTC | CSVSGTDKGSYEQYF | TRBV29-1 | - | TRBJ2-7 | many
TGCAGTGCCCAGGGGGAAGTGAACACTGAAGCTTTCTTT | CSAQGEVNTEAFF | TRBV20-1 | TRBD1 | TRBJ1-1 | few
TGCAGTGCTAGCCTACGGGGGGCCTCAAATGAGCAGTTCTTC | CSASLRGASNEQFF | TRBV20-1 | - | TRBJ2-1 | many
TGCGCCAGCAGCTTGACAGGGACCAACACCGGGGAGCTGTTTTTT | CASSLTGTNTGELFF | TRBV5-1 | - | TRBJ2-2 | many
TGTGCCAGCAGCTTCACACCTTCGGGACTAGCGGGGATCAATGAGCAGTTCTTC | CASSFTPSGLAGINEQFF | TRBV7-9 | TRBD2 | TRBJ2-1 | many
TGTGCCAGCCCACCAGAAAGCAGGGTGGAGAGCAATCAGCCCCAGCATTTT | CASPPESRVESNQPQHF | TRBV18 | - | TRBJ1-5 | few
TGCGCCAGCAGCCTCCGGACCGGGACAGGGACCCACGAGCAGTACTTC | CASSLRTGTGTHEQYF | TRBV5-1 | TRBD1 | TRBJ2-7 | many
TGTGCCAGCAGCCGAGGGACAGCTCAAGATCAGCCCCAGCATTTT | CASSRGTAQDQPQHF | TRBV12-3/TRBV12-4 | TRBD1 | TRBJ1-5 | many
TGCGCCAGCACCGAAATGACAGGGACCTCGAAGGCTGAAGCTTTCTTT | CASTEMTGTSKAEAFF | TRBV5-1 | TRBD1 | TRBJ1-1 | many
TGTGCCAGCAGCCAACCCAGCTTGAACACTGAAGCTTTCTTT | CASSQPSLNTEAFF | TRBV3-1 | - | TRBJ1-1 | many
TGCGCCAGCAGCCTTGGGGCCGGGGACCAGCCCCAGCATTTT | CASSLGAGDQPQHF | TRBV5-1 | - | TRBJ1-5 | many
TGCGCCAGCAGCCTATCCCTTACCCAGTACTTC | CASSLSLTQYF | TRBV5-1 | - | TRBJ2-5 | many
TGTGCCAGCAGCCTTCAAAGCTGGGCAGAGCAGTTCTTC | CASSLQSWAEQFF | TRBV11-3 | - | TRBJ2-1 | many
TGTGCCAGCAGCTTAGGACAGGAGACAGATACGCAGTATTTT | CASSLGQETDTQYF | TRBV11-1 | - | TRBJ2-3 | many
TGTGCCAGCAGCCCGAGGAGGACTAGCGGGGGCTCCTACAATGAGCAGTTCTTC | CASSPRRTSGGSYNEQFF | TRBV14 | TRBD2 | TRBJ2-1 | many
TGCGCCAGCAAATTCGCAGGGGGGGACTATGGCTACACCTTC | CASKFAGGDYGYTF | TRBV10-2 | TRBD1 | TRBJ1-2 | many
TGTGCCAGCAGCATAAAAGAGACCCAGTACTTC | CASSIKETQYF | TRBV11-2 | - | TRBJ2-5 | many
TGTGCCAGCAGCTTAGGTGGGGGAAATTACAATGAGCAGTTCTTC | CASSLGGGNYNEQFF | TRBV11-2 | - | TRBJ2-1 | many
TGTGCCAGCAGTGCATCAGGGCTGGATCAGCCCCAGCATTTT | CASSASGLDQPQHF | TRBV7-2 | - | TRBJ1-5 | many
TGTGCCAGCAGCTTGGGACCAGCCCCGAACACCGGGGAGCTGTTTTTT | CASSLGPAPNTGELFF | TRBV5-5 | - | TRBJ2-2 | many
TGTGCCAGCAGTTTATGGGTCGGGCCCCTAAGCTCTGGAAACACCACATATTTT | CASSLWVGPLSSGNTTYF | TRBV12-3/TRBV12-4 | - | TRBJ1-3 | few
TGTGCCAGCAGCCCGGGACTAGCGATAGAGACCCAGTACTTC | CASSPGLAIETQYF | TRBV7-2 | TRBD2 | TRBJ2-5 | many
TGCAGTGCTAGAGATCAGGGAAGGGCCGGAAACACCATATATTTT | CSARDQGRAGNTIYF | TRBV20-1 | - | TRBJ1-3 | few
TGTGCCAGCAGTTACTCGATCTTATCCTACGAGCAGTACTTC | CASSYSILSYEQYF | TRBV6-5 | - | TRBJ2-7 | many
TGCAGTGCCCTTTCCGGAGGGGGCGGGGGATCTAGCACAGATACGCAGTATTTT | CSALSGGGGGSSTDTQYF | TRBV20-1 | - | TRBJ2-3 | many
TGCAGTGCTACTCCTTTGTCGGTGCTGATTAGGAGGGGCGAGCAGTACTTC | CSATPLSVLIRRGEQYF | TRBV20-1 | - | TRBJ2-7 | many
TGCAGTGCTAGTGGGGGACAGGGGGTGGAGAGCACTGAAGCTTTCTTT | CSASGGQGVESTEAFF | TRBV20-1 | TRBD1 | TRBJ1-1 | many
TGCAGTGCTAGAGAGGGATATAGCAATCAGCCCCAGCATTTT | CSAREGYSNQPQHF | TRBV20-1 | - | TRBJ1-5 | -
TGTGCCATCGAGGTGGGTCCGAATCAGCCCCAGCATTTT | CAIEVGPNQPQHF | TRBV28 | - | TRBJ1-5 | many
TGCGCCAGCACCCCTTCGACCCGCTCCTACAATGAGCAGTTCTTC | CASTPSTRSYNEQFF | TRBV5-1 | - | TRBJ2-1 | many
TGTGCCAGCAGCAGACGGGCCTCAGATACGCAGTATTTT | CASSRRASDTQYF | TRBV7-2 | - | TRBJ2-3 | many
TGTGCCAGCAGCTTATCTGGGGCCTTGTCCGCTGAAGCTTTCTTT | CASSLSGALSAEAFF | TRBV7-2 | - | TRBJ1-1 | -
TGCAGTGCTAGCGACTCTGTGCGGGGGGCTCTCCTGATAGAGGAGACCCAGTACTTC | CSASDSVRGALLIEETQYF | TRBV20-1 | TRBD2 | TRBJ2-5 | few
TGTGCCAGCAGCCCTACCCCTAGCGGGGGCTTGGAGACCCAGTACTTC | CASSPTPSGGLETQYF | TRBV7-3 | TRBD2 | TRBJ2-5 | few
TGTGCCAGCAGCCAGGGACAGCTAAGCTCCTACGAGCAGTACTTC | CASSQGQLSSYEQYF | TRBV7-9 | TRBD1 | TRBJ2-7 | few
TGTGCCAGCACCTATGACAGACTCGATCCGAAGGGGAATGTGGACGAGCAGTACTTC | CASTYDRLDPKGNVDEQYF | TRBV7-9 | - | TRBJ2-7 | many
TGTGCCAGTAGTGGGGGACTAGCGGGGGCCCCACAGACAGATACGCAGTATTTT | CASSGGLAGAPQTDTQYF | TRBV19 | TRBD2 | TRBJ2-3 | many
TGTGCCAGTAGTGGTGGACCTGACAGAAACACTGAAGCTTTCTTT | CASSGGPDRNTEAFF | TRBV19 | - | TRBJ1-1 | many